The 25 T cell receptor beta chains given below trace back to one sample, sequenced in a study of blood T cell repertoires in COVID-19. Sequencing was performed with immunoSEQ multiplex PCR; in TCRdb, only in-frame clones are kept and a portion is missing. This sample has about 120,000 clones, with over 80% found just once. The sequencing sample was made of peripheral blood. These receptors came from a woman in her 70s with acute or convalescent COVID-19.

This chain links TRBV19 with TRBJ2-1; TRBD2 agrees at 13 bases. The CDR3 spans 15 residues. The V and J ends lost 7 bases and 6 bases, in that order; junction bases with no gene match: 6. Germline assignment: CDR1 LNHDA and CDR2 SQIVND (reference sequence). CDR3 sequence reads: CASTPTSGGVNEQFF. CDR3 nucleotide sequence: TGTGCCAGTACCCCTACTAGCGGGGGGGTCAATGAGCAGTTCTTC.

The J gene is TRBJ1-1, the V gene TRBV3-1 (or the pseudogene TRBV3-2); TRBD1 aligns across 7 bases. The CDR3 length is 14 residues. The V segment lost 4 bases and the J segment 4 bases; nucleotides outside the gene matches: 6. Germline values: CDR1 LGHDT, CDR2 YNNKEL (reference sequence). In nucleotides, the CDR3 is TGTGCCAGCAGCCGGAGGGGGCTTGGCACTGAAGCTTTCTTT. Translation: CASSRRGLGTEAFF.

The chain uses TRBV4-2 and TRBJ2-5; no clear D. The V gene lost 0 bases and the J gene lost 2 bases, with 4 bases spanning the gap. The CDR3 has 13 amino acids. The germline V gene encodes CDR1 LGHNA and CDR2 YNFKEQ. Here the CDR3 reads CASSQDNQETQYF. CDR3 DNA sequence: TGTGCCAGCAGCCAAGACAATCAAGAGACCCAGTACTTC.

CDR3 in DNA: TGTGCCAGCAGCCCCCGGGGGTATGGCTACACCTTC. It encodes CASSPRGYGYTF. The chain links TRBV6-5 to TRBJ1-2, with D possibly TRBD1 on 5 matching bases. The CDR3 is made up of 12 amino acids. Germline CDR1 reads MNHEY; CDR2 reads SVGAGI. Deletions cut 6 bases from V and 5 bases from J, with 10 bases between.

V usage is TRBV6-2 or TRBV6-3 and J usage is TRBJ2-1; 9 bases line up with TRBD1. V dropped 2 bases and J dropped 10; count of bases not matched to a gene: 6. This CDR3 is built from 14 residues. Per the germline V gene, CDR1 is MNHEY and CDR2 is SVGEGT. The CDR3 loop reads CASSYGTGKREQFF. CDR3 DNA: TGTGCCAGCAGTTACGGGACAGGGAAGAGGGAGCAGTTCTTC.

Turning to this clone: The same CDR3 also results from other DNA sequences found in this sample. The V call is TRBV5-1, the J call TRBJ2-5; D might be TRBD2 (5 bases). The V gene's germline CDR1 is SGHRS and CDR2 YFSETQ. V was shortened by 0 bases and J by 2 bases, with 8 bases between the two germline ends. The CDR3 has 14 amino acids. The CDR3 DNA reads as TGCGCCAGCAGCTTGGTGAGCGGTCAAGAGACCCAGTACTTC. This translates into CASSLVSGQETQYF. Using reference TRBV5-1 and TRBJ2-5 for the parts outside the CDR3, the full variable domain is KAGVTQTPRYLIKTRGQQVTLSCSPISGHRSVSWYQQTPGQGLQFLFEYFSETQRNKGNFPGRFSGRQFSNSRSEMNVSTLELGDSALYLCASSLVSGQETQYFGPGTRLLVL.

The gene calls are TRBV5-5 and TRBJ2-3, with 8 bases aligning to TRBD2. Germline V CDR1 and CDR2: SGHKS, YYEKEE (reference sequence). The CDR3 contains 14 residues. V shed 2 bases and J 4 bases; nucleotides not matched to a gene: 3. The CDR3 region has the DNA TGTGCCAGCAGCTTAGGACTAGCCCCAGATACGCAGTATTTT. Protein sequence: CASSLGLAPDTQYF.

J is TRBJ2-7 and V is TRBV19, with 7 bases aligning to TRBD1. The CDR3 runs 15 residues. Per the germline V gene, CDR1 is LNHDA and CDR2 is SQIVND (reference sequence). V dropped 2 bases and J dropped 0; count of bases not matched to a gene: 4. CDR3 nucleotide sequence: TGTGCCAGTAGTATACAGGGGACAGCCTCCTACGAGCAGTACTTC. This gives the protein CASSIQGTASYEQYF.

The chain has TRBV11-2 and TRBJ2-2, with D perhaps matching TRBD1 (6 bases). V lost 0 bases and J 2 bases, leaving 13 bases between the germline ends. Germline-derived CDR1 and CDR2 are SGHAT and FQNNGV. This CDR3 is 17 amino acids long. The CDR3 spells CASSLDQTGPNTGELFF. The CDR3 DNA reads TGTGCCAGCAGCTTAGATCAGACAGGACCTAACACCGGGGAGCTGTTTTTT.

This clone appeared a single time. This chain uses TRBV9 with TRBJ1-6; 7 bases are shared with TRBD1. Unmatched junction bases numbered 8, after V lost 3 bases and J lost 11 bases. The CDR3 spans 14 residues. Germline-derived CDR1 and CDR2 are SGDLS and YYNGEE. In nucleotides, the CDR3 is TGTGCCAGCAGCGGATTACAGGGGTGGGCACCCCTCCACTTT. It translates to CASSGLQGWAPLHF.

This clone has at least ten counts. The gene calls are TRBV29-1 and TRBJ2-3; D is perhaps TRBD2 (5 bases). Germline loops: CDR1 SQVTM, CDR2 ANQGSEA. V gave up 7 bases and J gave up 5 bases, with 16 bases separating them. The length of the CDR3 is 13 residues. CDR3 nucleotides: TGCAGCGCCCCCGACGGGGTTATAGATACGCAGTATTTT. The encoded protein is CSAPDGVIDTQYF.

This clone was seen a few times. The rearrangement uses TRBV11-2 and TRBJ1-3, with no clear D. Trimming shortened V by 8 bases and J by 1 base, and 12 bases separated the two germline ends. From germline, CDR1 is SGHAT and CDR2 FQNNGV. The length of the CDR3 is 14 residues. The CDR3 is CASRRELSGNTIYF. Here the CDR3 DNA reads TGTGCCAGCCGGAGAGAATTATCTGGAAACACCATATATTTT.

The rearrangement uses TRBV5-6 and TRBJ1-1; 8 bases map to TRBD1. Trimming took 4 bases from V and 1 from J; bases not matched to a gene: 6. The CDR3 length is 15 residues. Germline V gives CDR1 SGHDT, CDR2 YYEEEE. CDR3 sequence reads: CASSPRTGWNTEAFF. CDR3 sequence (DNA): TGTGCCAGCAGCCCCAGGACAGGGTGGAACACTGAAGCTTTCTTT.

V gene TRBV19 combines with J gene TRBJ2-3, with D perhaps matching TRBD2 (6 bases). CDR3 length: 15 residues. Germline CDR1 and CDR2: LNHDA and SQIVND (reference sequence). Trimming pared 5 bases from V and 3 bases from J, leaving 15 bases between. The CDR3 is CASSSEGSGTDTQYF. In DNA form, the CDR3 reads TGTGCCAGTAGTTCGGAGGGGTCGGGGACAGATACGCAGTATTTT.

The CDR3 DNA sequence: TGTGCCAGCTCCCCTGACAGGGGGAACTATGGCTACACCTTC. Translation gives CASSPDRGNYGYTF. The chain couples TRBV18 to TRBJ1-2, with 9 bases that match TRBD1. The CDR3 totals 14 residues. V was pared by 6 bases and J by 2 bases, with 4 bases of the junction left unmatched. Germline loops: CDR1 KGHSH, CDR2 LQKENI.

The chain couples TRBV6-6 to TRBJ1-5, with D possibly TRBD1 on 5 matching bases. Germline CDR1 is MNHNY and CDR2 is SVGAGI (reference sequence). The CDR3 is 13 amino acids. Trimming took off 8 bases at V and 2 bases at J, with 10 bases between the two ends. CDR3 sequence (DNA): TGTGCCAGCGCAGGGTTGGGCAATCAGCCCCAGCATTTT. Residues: CASAGLGNQPQHF.

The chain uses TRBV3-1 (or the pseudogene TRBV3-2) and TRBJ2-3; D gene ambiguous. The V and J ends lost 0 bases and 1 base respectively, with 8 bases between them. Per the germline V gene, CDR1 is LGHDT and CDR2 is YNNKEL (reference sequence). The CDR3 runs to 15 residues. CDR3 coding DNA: TGTGCCAGCAGCCAAGACAAGAAGCGCACAGATACGCAGTATTTT. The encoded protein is CASSQDKKRTDTQYF.

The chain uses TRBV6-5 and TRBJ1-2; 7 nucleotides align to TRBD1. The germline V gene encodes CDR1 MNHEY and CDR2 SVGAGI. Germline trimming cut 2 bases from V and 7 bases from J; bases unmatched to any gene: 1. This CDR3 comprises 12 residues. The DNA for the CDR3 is TGTGCCAGCAGTTACGACAGGGTTGGCTACACCTTC. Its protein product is CASSYDRVGYTF.

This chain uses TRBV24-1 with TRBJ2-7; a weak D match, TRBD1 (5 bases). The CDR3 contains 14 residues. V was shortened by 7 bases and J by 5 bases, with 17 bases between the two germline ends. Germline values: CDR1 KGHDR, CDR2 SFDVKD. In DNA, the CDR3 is TGTGCCACCAGGGTACAGGCTACAGGCGACGAGCAGTACTTC. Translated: CATRVQATGDEQYF.

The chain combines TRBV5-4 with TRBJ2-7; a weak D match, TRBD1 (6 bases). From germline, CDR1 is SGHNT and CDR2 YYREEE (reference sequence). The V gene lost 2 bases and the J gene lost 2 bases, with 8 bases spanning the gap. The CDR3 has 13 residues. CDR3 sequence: CASSLQGAYEQYF. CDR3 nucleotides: TGTGCCAGCAGCTTACAGGGCGCCTACGAGCAGTACTTC. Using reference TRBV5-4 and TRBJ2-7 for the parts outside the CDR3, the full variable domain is ETGVTQSPTHLIKTRGQQVTLRCSSQSGHNTVSWYQQALGQGPQFIFQYYREEENGRGNFPPRFSGLQFPNYSSELNVNALELDDSALYLCASSLQGAYEQYFGPGTRLTVT.

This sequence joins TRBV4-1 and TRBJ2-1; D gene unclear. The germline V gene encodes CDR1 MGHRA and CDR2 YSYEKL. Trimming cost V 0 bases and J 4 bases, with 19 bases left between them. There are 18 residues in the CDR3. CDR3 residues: CASSQDMLRQTLYNEQFF. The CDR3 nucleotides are TGCGCCAGCAGCCAAGATATGTTGAGGCAGACCCTTTACAATGAGCAGTTCTTC.

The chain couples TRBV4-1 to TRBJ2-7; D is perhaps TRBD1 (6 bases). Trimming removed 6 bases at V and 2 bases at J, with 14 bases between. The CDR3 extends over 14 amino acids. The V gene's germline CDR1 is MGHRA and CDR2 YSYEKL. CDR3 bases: TGCGCCAGCAGACGAAGCCAGGGGCCCTACGAGCAGTACTTC. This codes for CASRRSQGPYEQYF.

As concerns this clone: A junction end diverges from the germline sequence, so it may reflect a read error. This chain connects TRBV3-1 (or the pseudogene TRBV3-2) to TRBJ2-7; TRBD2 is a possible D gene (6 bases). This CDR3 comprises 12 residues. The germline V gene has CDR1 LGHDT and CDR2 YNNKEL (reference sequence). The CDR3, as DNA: TGTGCCAGCAGCCAGGAGGGATCAGGACTCCACTTC. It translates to CASSQEGSGLHF.

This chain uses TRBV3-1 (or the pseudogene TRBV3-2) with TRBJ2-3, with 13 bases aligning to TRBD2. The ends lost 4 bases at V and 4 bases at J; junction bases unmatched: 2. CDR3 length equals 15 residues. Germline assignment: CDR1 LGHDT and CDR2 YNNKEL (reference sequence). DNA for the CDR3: TGTGCCAGCAGCCCGACTAGCGGGGGGTCAGATACGCAGTATTTT. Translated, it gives CASSPTSGGSDTQYF.

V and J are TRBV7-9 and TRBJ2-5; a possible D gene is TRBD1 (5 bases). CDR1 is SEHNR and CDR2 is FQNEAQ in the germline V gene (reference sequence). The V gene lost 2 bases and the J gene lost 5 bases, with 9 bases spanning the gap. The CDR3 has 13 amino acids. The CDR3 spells CASSLYRQETQYF. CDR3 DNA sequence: TGTGCCAGCAGCTTATACAGGCAGGAGACCCAGTACTTC.